Reported below is one T cell receptor (beta chain). From germline, CDR1 is MNHEY and CDR2 SMNVEV (reference sequence). CDR3 length equals 14 residues. Trimming left V 0 bases short and J 4 bases short, with 9 bases between. Here immunoSEQ multiplex PCR was the method, and the copy in TCRdb shows in-frame clones only, minus some. The repertoire has about 5,700 clones, around 58% of them found once; the top ten carry less than 20%. Documented treatment: randomized to nivolumab then ipilimumab (arm A) or the reverse (arm B). This specimen comes from a study of sequential checkpoint blockade in melanoma. This receptor was obtained from a human donor with melanoma. This rearrangement joins TRBV27 to TRBJ2-5; a weak D match, TRBD1 (6 bases). Sample: CD8+ T cells sorted from blood (inferred from file names), taken from a patient given nivolumab and ipilimumab in sequence. In DNA form, the CDR3 reads TGTGCCAGCAGTTTATCGGGGGCAGGAGAGACCCAGTACTTC. This gives the protein CASSLSGAGETQYF.